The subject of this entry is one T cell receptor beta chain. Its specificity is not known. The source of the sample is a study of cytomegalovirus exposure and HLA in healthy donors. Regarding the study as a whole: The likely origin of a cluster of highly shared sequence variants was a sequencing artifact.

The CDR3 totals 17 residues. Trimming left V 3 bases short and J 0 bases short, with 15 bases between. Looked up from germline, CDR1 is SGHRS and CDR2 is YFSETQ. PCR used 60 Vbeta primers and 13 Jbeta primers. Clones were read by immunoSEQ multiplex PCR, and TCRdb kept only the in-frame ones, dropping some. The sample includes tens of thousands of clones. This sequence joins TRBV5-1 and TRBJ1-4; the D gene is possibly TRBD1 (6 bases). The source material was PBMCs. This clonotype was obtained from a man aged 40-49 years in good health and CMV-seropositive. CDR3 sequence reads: CASSSSGHPATNEKLFF. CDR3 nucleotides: TGCGCCAGCAGCTCCTCGGGACACCCTGCAACTAATGAAAAACTGTTTTTT.